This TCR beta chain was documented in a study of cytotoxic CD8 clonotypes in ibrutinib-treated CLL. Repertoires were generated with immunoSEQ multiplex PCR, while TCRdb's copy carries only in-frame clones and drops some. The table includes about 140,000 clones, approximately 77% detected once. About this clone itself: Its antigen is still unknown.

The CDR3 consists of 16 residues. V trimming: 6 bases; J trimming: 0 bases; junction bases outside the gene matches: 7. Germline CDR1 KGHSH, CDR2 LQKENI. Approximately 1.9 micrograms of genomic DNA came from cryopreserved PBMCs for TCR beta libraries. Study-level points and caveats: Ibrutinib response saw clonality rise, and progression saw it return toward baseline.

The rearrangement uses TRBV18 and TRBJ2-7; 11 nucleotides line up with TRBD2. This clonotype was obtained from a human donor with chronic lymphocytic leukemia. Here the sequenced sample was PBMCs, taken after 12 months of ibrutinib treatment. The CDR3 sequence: CASSNSSGGSSYEQYF. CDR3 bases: TGTGCCAGCTCGAATTCTAGCGGGGGGAGCTCCTACGAGCAGTACTTC.